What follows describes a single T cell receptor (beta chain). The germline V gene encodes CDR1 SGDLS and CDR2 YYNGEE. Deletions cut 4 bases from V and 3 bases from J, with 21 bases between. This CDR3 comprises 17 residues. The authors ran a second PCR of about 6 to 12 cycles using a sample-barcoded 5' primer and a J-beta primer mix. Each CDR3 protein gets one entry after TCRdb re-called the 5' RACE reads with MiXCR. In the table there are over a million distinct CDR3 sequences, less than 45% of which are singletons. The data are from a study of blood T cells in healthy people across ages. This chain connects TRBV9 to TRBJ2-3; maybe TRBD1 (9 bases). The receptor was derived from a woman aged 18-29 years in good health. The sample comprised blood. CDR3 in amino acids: CASSYRGRGVSTDTQYF. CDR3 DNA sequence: TGTGCCAGCAGCTACAGGGGGCGGGGGGTCTCGACAGATACGCAGTATTTT.